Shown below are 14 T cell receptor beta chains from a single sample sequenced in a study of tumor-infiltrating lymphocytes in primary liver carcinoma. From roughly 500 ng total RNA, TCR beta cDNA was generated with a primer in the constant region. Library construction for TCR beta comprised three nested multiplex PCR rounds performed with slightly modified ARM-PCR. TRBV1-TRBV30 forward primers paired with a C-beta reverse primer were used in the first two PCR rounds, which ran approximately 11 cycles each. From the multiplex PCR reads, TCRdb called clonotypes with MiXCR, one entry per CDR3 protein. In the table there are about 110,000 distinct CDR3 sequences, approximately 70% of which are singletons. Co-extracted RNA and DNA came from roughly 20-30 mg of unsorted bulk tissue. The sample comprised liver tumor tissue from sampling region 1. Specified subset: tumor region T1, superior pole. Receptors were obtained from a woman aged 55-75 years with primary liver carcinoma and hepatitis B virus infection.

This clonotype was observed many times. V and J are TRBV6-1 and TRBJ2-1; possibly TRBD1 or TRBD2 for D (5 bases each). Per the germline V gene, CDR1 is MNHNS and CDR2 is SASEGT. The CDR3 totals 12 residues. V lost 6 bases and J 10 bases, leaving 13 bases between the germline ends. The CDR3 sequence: CASRLRGWEQFF. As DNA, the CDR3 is TGTGCCAGCAGGTTGAGGGGATGGGAGCAGTTCTTC.

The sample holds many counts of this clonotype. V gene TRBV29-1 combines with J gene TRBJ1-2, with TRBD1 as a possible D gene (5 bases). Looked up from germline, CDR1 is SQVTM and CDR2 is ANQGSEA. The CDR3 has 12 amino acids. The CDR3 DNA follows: TGCACCGCGTCCAGGGATAACTATGGCTACACCTTC. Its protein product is CTASRDNYGYTF.

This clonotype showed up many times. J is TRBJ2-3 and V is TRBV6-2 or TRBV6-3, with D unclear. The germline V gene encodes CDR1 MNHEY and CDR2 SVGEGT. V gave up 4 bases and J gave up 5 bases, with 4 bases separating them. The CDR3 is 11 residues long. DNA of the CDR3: TGTGCCAGCAGTTGGAGAGATACGCAGTATTTT. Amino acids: CASSWRDTQYF.

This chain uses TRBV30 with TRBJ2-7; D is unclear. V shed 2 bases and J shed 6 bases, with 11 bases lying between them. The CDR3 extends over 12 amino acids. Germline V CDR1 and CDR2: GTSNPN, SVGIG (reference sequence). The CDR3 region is CAWSPFGLEQYF. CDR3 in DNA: TGTGCCTGGAGTCCCTTTGGCCTCGAGCAGTACTTC.

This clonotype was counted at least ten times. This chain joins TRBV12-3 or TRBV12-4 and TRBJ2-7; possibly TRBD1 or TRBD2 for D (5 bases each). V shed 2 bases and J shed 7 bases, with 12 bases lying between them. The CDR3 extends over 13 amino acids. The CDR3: CASSLLGVGEQYF. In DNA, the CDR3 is TGTGCCAGCAGTTTATTGGGGGTTGGTGAGCAGTACTTC.

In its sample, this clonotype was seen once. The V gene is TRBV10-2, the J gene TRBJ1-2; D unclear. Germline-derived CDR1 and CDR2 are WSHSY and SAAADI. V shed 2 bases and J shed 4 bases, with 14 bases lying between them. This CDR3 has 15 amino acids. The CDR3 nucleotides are TGCGCCAGCAGTGAGCTGGACGGGGAGGGCTATGGCTACACCTTC. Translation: CASSELDGEGYGYTF.

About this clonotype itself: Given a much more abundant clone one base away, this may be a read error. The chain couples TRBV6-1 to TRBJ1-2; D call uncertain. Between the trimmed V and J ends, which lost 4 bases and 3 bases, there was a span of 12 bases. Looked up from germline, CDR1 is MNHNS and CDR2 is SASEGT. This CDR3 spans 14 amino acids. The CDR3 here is CASSGRTAYYGYTF. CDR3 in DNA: TGTGCCAGCAGTGGACGGACCGCCTACTATGGCTACACCTTC.

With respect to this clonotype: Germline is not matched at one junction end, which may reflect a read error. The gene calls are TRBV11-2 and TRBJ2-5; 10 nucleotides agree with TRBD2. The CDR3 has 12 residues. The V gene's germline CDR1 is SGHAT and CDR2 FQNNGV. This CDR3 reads CVSGGGGGTQYF. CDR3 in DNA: TGTGTCAGCGGGGGGGGAGGGGGGACCCAGTACTTC. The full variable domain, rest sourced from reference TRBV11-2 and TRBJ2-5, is EAGVAQSPRYKIIEKRQSVAFWCNPISGHATLYWYQQILGQGPKLLIQFQNNGVVDDSQLPKDRFSAERLKGVDSTLKIQPAKLEDSAVYLCVSGGGGGTQYFGPGTRLLVL.

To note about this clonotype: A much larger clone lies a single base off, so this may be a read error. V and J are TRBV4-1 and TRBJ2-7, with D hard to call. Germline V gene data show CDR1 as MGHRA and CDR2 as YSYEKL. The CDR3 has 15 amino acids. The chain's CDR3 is CASCQDFPGWYEQYF. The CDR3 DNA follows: TGCGCCAGCTGCCAAGATTTCCCGGGTTGGTACGAGCAGTACTTC.

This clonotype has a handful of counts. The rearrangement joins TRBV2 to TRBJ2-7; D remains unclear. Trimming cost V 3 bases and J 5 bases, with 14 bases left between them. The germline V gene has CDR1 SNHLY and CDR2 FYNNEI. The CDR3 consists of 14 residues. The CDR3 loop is CASSDLGLFDEQYF. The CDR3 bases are TGTGCCAGCAGTGACCTGGGGTTATTCGACGAGCAGTACTTC.

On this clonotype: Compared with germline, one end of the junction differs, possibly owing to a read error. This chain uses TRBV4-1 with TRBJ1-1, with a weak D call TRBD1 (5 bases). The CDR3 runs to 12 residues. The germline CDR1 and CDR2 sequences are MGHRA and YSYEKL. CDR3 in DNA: TGCGCCAACAGCGCAGGGAACATTGAAGCTTTCTTT. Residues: CANSAGNIEAFF.

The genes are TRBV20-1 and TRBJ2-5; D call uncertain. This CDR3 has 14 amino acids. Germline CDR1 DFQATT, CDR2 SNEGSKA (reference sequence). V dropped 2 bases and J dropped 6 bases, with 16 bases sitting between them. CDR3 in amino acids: CSARYGYTGKTQYF. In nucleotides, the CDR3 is TGCAGTGCTAGATATGGGTATACTGGGAAGACCCAGTACTTC.

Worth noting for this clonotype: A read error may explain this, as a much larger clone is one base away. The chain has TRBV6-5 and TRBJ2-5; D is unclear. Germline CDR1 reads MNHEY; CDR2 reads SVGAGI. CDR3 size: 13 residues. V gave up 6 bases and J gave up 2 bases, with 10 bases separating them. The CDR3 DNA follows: TGTGCCAGCAGCAACATGGTACAAGAGACCCAGTACTTC. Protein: CASSNMVQETQYF.

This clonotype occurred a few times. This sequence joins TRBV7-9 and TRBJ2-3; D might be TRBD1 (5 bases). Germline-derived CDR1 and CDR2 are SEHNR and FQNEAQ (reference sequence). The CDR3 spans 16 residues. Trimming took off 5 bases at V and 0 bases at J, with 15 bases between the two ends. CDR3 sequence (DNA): TGTGCCAGCAGCACAACAGGTCTAGGGAGCACAGATACGCAGTATTTT. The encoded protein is CASSTTGLGSTDTQYF.